The T cell receptor (beta chain) under discussion was sequenced for a study of PD-1 blockade in classical Hodgkin lymphoma. Study-wide results and limits: Newly diagnosed patients reportedly had lower baseline TCR diversity than healthy donors. Complete responders showed a baseline diversity that resembled the diversity of newly diagnosed patients.

After autologous stem cell transplantation all patients relapsed, and prior brentuximab vedotin exposure differed between cohorts. CDR1 and CDR2 (germline): MGHRA, YSYEKL. The CDR3 totals 14 residues. Trimming removed 4 bases from V and 5 bases from J; junction bases left unmatched: 4. Concerning this clone itself: The antigen is not known.

This table comes from immunoSEQ multiplex PCR, and its TCRdb copy is limited to in-frame clones, with some not included. The sample consists of about 24,000 clones, 60% to 85% of them appearing once. Sequenced material: peripheral blood mononuclear cells (PBMCs), taken before the second cycle of nivolumab. This chain joins TRBV4-1 and TRBJ1-4, with TRBD1 matching 7 bases. The source of this sequence is a human donor with classical Hodgkin lymphoma. The DNA of the CDR3 is TGCGCCAGCAGCCCCCGGACAGGAAATGAAAAACTGTTTTTT. Encoded protein: CASSPRTGNEKLFF.